The rows below give T cell receptor beta chains drawn from one sample of a study of blood T cell repertoires in COVID-19. Measured with immunoSEQ multiplex PCR; TCRdb has only the in-frame clones, and not every one. The data contain 95,000 to 150,000 clones, 70% to 75% of them seen just once; the ten biggest clones take up roughly 5%. Source material: peripheral blood. The receptors derive from a man in his 60s with acute or convalescent COVID-19. Each CDR3 is given with its conserved first and last residue. The D gene is left open where the match is weak. Size values are once, few and many counts, or a class for expanded clones, and some rows have none.

J	V	D	size	CDR3	DNA
TRBJ1-2	TRBV5-1	TRBD1	once	CASSLSGQGNYGYTF	TGCGCCAGCAGCTTGTCTGGACAGGGGAACTATGGCTACACCTTC
TRBJ1-5	TRBV4-2	NA	few	CASSRDPGDTYSNQPQHF	TGTGCCAGCAGCCGAGACCCCGGGGACACCTATAGCAATCAGCCCCAGCATTTT
TRBJ2-6	TRBV21-1	NA	NA	CASSKITCDGGVYKPGANVLTF	TGTGCCAGCAGCAAAATCACATGCGACGGCGGGGTCTATAAACCCGGGGCCAACGTCCTGACTTTC
TRBJ1-2	TRBV13	NA	large	CASSRRQYGYTF	TGTGCCAGCAGCCGCAGACAGTATGGCTACACCTTC
TRBJ2-5	TRBV15	NA	NA	CATHVGGAGRETQYF	TGTGCCACTCATGTAGGGGGGGCCGGTAGAGAGACCCAGTACTTC
TRBJ2-1	TRBV5-1	TRBD2	NA	CASSLSGGTYNEQFF	TGCGCCAGCAGCCTTAGCGGGGGAACCTACAATGAGCAGTTCTTC
TRBJ1-1	TRBV19	TRBD1	once	CASSYRGTEAFF	TGTGCCAGTAGTTACAGGGGGACTGAAGCTTTCTTT
TRBJ1-5	TRBV24-1	TRBD1	NA	CATSDGQGNNQPQHF	TGTGCCACCAGTGACGGACAGGGGAACAATCAGCCCCAGCATTTT
TRBJ1-1	TRBV27	NA	NA	CASSLRTVNTEAFF	TGTGCCAGCAGTTTAAGGACAGTGAACACTGAAGCTTTCTTT
TRBJ1-5	TRBV6-5	TRBD1	NA	CASSKDLTGAQPQHF	TGTGCCAGCTCTAAAGACCTGACAGGGGCCCAGCCCCAGCATTTT
TRBJ2-7	TRBV10-1	TRBD2	NA	CASSESGRAWEQYF	TGCGCCAGCAGCGAGAGCGGGAGGGCCTGGGAGCAGTACTTC
TRBJ2-3	TRBV24-1	TRBD2	NA	CATSDSGRPGLAVDTQYF	TGTGCCACCAGTGATTCGGGCAGACCGGGACTAGCGGTAGATACGCAGTATTTT
TRBJ1-2	TRBV3-1/TRBV3-2	NA	NA	CASSRVAASNYGYTF	TGTGCCAGCAGCCGAGTGGCGGCCTCTAACTATGGCTACACCTTC
TRBJ1-1	TRBV21-1	NA	NA	CASSSGTGTCVAEGTEAFF	NA
TRBJ2-7	TRBV5-1	NA	once	CASSPGRRSYEQYF	TGCGCCAGCAGCCCAGGGCGCCGCTCCTACGAGCAGTACTTC
TRBJ2-3	TRBV5-4	TRBD2	NA	CASTSAGGSTDTQYF	TGTGCCAGCACATCCGCGGGGGGGAGCACAGATACGCAGTATTTT
TRBJ2-3	TRBV9	NA	NA	CASSVVASDTQYF	TGTGCCAGCAGCGTAGTAGCGTCAGATACGCAGTATTTT
TRBJ2-7	TRBV27	NA	NA	CASSETSGSRYEQYF	TGTGCCAGCAGCGAGACTAGTGGGAGCCGCTACGAGCAGTACTTC
TRBJ1-1	TRBV25-1	TRBD1	once	CASRGQLNTEAFF	TGTGCCAGCAGGGGACAGTTGAACACTGAAGCTTTCTTT
TRBJ1-2	TRBV5-6	TRBD1	NA	CASSPTQGVYGYTF	TGTGCCAGCAGCCCAACACAGGGGGTATATGGCTACACCTTC
TRBJ2-7	TRBV2	TRBD1	NA	CASRTGGGSYEQYF	TGTGCCAGCAGGACAGGGGGAGGGAGTTACGAGCAGTACTTC
TRBJ1-2	TRBV10-3	NA	NA	CAISDGSHGYTF	TGTGCCATCAGCGATGGTAGCCATGGCTACACCTTC
TRBJ2-3	TRBV29-1	TRBD1	NA	CSAAMDRRNTQYF	TGCAGCGCAGCGATGGACAGGAGAAATACGCAGTATTTT
TRBJ2-3	TRBV24-1	TRBD1	once	CATSGDRSTDTQYF	TGTGCCACCAGTGGGGACAGGAGCACAGATACGCAGTATTTT
TRBJ2-6	TRBV2	TRBD1	NA	CATVGQPSSGANVLTF	TGTGCCACCGTGGGACAGCCAAGCTCTGGGGCCAACGTCCTGACTTTC
TRBJ1-1	TRBV6-6	NA	NA	CASTQRGTGNTEAFF	TGTGCCAGCACCCAGCGCGGGACCGGTAACACTGAAGCTTTCTTT
TRBJ1-5	TRBV19	TRBD1	NA	CASSSLYMLRQGANQPQHF	TGTGCCAGTAGTTCCCTATATATGTTGAGACAGGGGGCCAATCAGCCCCAGCATTTT
TRBJ2-3	TRBV27	TRBD1	NA	CASSRDRAADTQYF	TGTGCCAGCAGCCGCGACAGGGCGGCAGATACGCAGTATTTT
TRBJ1-1	TRBV27	TRBD1	NA	CASSFGETGEDAFF	TGTGCCAGCAGTTTTGGCGAGACAGGGGAGGATGCTTTCTTT
TRBJ2-1	TRBV5-4	TRBD2	NA	CASNLGLAEGEQFF	TGTGCCAGCAACCTGGGACTAGCGGAAGGAGAGCAGTTCTTC
TRBJ2-1	TRBV6-4	TRBD2	NA	CASSQRGAGEQFF	TGTGCCAGCAGCCAGCGGGGGGCAGGTGAGCAGTTCTTC
TRBJ2-7	TRBV6-1	NA	NA	CASSDPGQGAGYEQYF	TGTGCCAGCAGTGACCCGGGACAAGGGGCTGGCTACGAGCAGTACTTC
TRBJ2-7	TRBV29-1	NA	NA	CSVDQIIQGIPYEQYF	TGCAGCGTTGACCAGATAATACAGGGTATACCCTACGAGCAGTACTTC
TRBJ2-7	TRBV18	NA	few	CASSPGLAEEQYF	TGTGCCAGCTCACCAGGGCTAGCTGAGGAGCAGTACTTC
TRBJ2-7	TRBV5-1	NA	NA	CASSSGRGSGNEQYF	TGCGCCAGCAGCTCAGGACGGGGGAGTGGCAACGAGCAGTACTTC
TRBJ2-1	TRBV9	TRBD2	few	CASSVSSGREGEQFF	TGTGCCAGCAGCGTGAGTAGCGGGAGGGAAGGTGAGCAGTTCTTC